What follows are 20 T cell receptor beta chains derived from one specimen sequenced in a study of monozygotic twins with inflammatory bowel disease (dated 2019 in TCRdb). Library creation used 5' RACE. Instrument used: Illumina HiSeq 2500. TCRdb reprocessed the reads, and each CDR3 protein sequence is entered once, without DNA. The sample's clone listing holds fewer than 350,000 distinct CDR3 sequences. Clones ranked in the top ten supply roughly 2% of the sample. Sample: blood. These receptors came from a human donor with ulcerative colitis or Crohn's disease, or a healthy co-twin of an affected twin (not recorded which).

The V and J genes are TRBV28 and TRBJ2-2; there is no DNA to check the TCRdb D call of TRBD2. The CDR3 extends over 14 amino acids. Per the germline V gene, CDR1 is MDHEN and CDR2 is SYDVKM. CDR3 region: CASLLAGSYGELFF.

V and J are TRBV5-5 and TRBJ1-2. The length of the CDR3 is 14 residues. CDR1 is SGHKS and CDR2 is YYEKEE in the germline V gene (reference sequence). CDR3 in amino acids: CASSLLGGDYGYTF.

The V and J genes are TRBV9 and TRBJ2-3; the TCRdb call, TRBD2, lacks DNA for checking. There are 15 residues in the CDR3. In germline, CDR1 is SGDLS, CDR2 YYNGEE. The CDR3: CASSPSAGFTDTQYF.

CDR3 amino acids: CASSLSHRATEAFF. J is TRBJ1-1 and V is TRBV28; TCRdb names TRBD1, which stays unverified in the absence of DNA. This CDR3 comprises 14 residues. Per the germline V gene, CDR1 is MDHEN and CDR2 is SYDVKM.

The chain has TRBV5-1 and TRBJ2-2; no DNA is available, so the TRBD1 call from TCRdb remains unchecked. The CDR3 extends over 14 amino acids. CDR1 is SGHRS and CDR2 is YFSETQ in the germline V gene. CDR3 residues: CASSLGWTAGELFF.

This chain uses TRBV5-6 with TRBJ1-5. The CDR3 consists of 14 residues. Germline V gives CDR1 SGHDT, CDR2 YYEEEE. The chain's CDR3 is CASSLSVGSQPQHF.

The V and J genes are TRBV6-5 and TRBJ2-2; the D gene TCRdb calls, TRBD1, cannot be checked with no DNA. CDR1 and CDR2 (germline): MNHEY, SVGAGI. CDR3 length equals 15 residues. The chain's CDR3 is CASSYKGGPTGELFF.

The chain combines TRBV29-1 with TRBJ2-5; the D call of TRBD1 rests on TCRdb alone, since no DNA is present to check it. The CDR3 totals 12 residues. CDR1 is SQVTM and CDR2 is ANQGSEA in the germline V gene. CDR3 in amino acids: CSVFGAQETQYF.

The rearrangement uses TRBV11-2 and TRBJ2-7; TCRdb picks TRBD1, but there is no DNA to check that call. This CDR3 comprises 16 residues. Germline CDR1 reads SGHAT; CDR2 reads FQNNGV. CDR3 sequence: CASSTRADRTHYEQYF.

The rearrangement joins TRBV5-4 to TRBJ2-1; absent DNA, TCRdb's TRBD1 call cannot be checked. The length of the CDR3 is 16 residues. Germline V gives CDR1 SGHNT, CDR2 YYREEE (reference sequence). The CDR3 spells CASSFKTAGANNEQFF.

V and J are TRBV7-9 and TRBJ2-3; TCRdb's assignment of TRBD1 cannot be checked, as there is no DNA. The germline V gene has CDR1 SEHNR and CDR2 FQNEAQ (reference sequence). The CDR3 has 13 residues. This CDR3 is CASSPGTVDTQYF.

The chain joins TRBV2 to TRBJ2-3; TCRdb lists TRBD1, though no DNA is available to test this call. The CDR3 loop spans 17 amino acids. Germline V gene data show CDR1 as SNHLY and CDR2 as FYNNEI. CDR3 protein: CASSEIGTGAFTDTQYF.

This sequence joins TRBV11-2 and TRBJ2-4; TCRdb reports TRBD1, a call that lacks DNA to check it against. The CDR3 covers 14 residues. In germline, CDR1 is SGHAT, CDR2 FQNNGV. The CDR3 region is CASSLVAGGGSQYF.

The chain employs TRBV5-1 and TRBJ2-3; TCRdb's D gene call, TRBD1, goes unchecked for lack of DNA. The CDR3 loop spans 16 amino acids. CDR1 is SGHRS and CDR2 is YFSETQ in the germline V gene. The CDR3 sequence is CASGIYGTGSGDTQYF.

The chain links TRBV29-1 to TRBJ1-4; TCRdb indicates TRBD1, and absent DNA this call remains unverified. Germline values: CDR1 SQVTM, CDR2 ANQGSEA. This CDR3 comprises 14 residues. This CDR3 is CSVGSGTGGEKLFF.

The chain's CDR3 is CASSVGGFTDTQYF. The chain couples TRBV9 to TRBJ2-3; TCRdb lists TRBD1, though no DNA is available to test this call. Germline V lookup: CDR1 SGDLS, CDR2 YYNGEE. CDR3 length: 14 residues.

This sequence joins TRBV4-2 and TRBJ2-1; TCRdb returns TRBD1, unconfirmable since there is no DNA. Germline CDR1 is LGHNA and CDR2 is YNFKEQ. The CDR3 runs to 17 residues. The CDR3: CASSQAREPGTYNEQFF.

The chain recombines TRBV5-6 with TRBJ2-3; checking the TCRdb D call of TRBD1 is not possible without DNA. Per the germline V gene, CDR1 is SGHDT and CDR2 is YYEEEE. The CDR3 runs 16 residues. The CDR3 loop is CASSAKPGHSTDTQYF.

V usage is TRBV4-2 and J usage is TRBJ1-4; with no DNA, the TCRdb D assignment of TRBD1 cannot be verified. Germline V gene sequence: CDR1 LGHNA, CDR2 YNFKEQ. This CDR3 contains 17 residues. The CDR3 protein is CASSQGRGDRGGEKLFF.

The V and J genes are TRBV7-2 and TRBJ2-3. The germline V gene encodes CDR1 SGHTA and CDR2 FQGNSA. This CDR3 has 11 amino acids. The CDR3: CASRGIDTQYF.